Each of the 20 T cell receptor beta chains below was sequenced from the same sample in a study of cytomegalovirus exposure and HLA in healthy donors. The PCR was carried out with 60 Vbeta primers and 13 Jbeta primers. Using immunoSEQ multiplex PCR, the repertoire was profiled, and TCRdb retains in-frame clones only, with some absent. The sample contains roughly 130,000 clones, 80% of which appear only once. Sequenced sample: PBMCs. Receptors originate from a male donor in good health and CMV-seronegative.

In nucleotides, the CDR3 is TGCGCCAGCAGCTTGGCGGCAGGGGTGGGCGAGCAGTACTTC. Translation: CASSLAAGVGEQYF. The chain carries TRBV5-1 and TRBJ2-7; D might be TRBD1 (6 bases). This CDR3 contains 14 residues. CDR1 is SGHRS and CDR2 is YFSETQ in the germline V gene. V lost 0 bases and J 6 bases, leaving 13 bases between the germline ends.

Written as DNA, the CDR3 is TGCGCCAGCTTTCGGGACACTCCCTACGAGCAGTACTTC. Translating gives CASFRDTPYEQYF. The chain has TRBV5-1 and TRBJ2-7; D perhaps matches TRBD1 (6 bases). The CDR3 is made up of 13 amino acids. V was cut by 7 bases and J by 2 bases, with 13 bases left in between. Germline assignment: CDR1 SGHRS and CDR2 YFSETQ. The variable domain in full, with the rest retrieved from reference TRBV5-1 and TRBJ2-7, is KAGVTQTPRYLIKTRGQQVTLSCSPISGHRSVSWYQQTPGQGLQFLFEYFSETQRNKGNFPGRFSGRQFSNSRSEMNVSTLELGDSALYLCASFRDTPYEQYFGPGTRLTVT.

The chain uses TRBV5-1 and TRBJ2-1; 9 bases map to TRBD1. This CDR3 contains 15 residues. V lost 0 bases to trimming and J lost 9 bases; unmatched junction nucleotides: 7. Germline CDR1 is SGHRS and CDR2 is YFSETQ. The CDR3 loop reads CASSLGGQGRREQFF. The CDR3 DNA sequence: TGCGCCAGCAGCTTGGGGGGACAGGGCCGTCGTGAGCAGTTCTTC.

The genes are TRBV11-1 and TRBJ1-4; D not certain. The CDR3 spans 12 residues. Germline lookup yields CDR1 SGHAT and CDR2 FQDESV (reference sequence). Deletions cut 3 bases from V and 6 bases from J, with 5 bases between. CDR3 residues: CASSFRDEKLFF. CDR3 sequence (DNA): TGTGCCAGCAGCTTTCGGGATGAAAAACTGTTTTTT.

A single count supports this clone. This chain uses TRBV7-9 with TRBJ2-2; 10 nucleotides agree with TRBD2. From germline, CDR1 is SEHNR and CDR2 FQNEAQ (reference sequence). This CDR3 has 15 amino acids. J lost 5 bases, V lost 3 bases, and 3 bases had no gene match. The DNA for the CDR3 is TGTGCCAGCAGCTTTAAACTAGCGGGAACCGGGGAGCTGTTTTTT. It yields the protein CASSFKLAGTGELFF.

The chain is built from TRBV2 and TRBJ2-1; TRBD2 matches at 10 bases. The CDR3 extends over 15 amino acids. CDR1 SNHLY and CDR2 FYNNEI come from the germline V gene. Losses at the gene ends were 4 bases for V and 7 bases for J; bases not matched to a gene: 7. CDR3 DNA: TGTGCCAGCAGTGGGAGCGGGGGGGCTTTTAATGAGCAGTTCTTC. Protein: CASSGSGGAFNEQFF.

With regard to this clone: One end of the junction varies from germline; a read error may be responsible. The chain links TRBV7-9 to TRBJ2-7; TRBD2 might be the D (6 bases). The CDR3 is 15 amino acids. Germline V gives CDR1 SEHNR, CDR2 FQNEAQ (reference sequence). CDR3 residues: CVSRITTGLNYEQYF. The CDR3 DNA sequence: TGTGTCAGCAGAATCACTACGGGACTCAACTACGAGCAGTACTTC.

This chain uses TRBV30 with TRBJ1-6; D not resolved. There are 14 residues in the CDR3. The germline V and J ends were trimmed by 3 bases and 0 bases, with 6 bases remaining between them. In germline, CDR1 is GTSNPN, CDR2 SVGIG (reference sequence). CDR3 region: CAWRASSYNSPLHF. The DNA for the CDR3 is TGTGCCTGGAGAGCAAGCTCCTATAATTCACCCCTCCACTTT.

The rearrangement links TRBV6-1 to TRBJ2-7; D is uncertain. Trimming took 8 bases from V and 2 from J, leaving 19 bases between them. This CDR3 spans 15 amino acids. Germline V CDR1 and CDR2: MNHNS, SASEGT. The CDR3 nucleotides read TGTGCCAGCGTGGCGGTGGCAAAACTAACCTACGAGCAGTACTTC. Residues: CASVAVAKLTYEQYF.

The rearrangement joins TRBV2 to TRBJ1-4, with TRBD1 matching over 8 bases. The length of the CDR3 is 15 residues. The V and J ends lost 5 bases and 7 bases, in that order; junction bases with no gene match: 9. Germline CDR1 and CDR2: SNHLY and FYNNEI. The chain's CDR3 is CASSRPGTGAEKLFF. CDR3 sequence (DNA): TGTGCCAGCAGTCGTCCCGGGACAGGTGCTGAAAAACTGTTTTTT.

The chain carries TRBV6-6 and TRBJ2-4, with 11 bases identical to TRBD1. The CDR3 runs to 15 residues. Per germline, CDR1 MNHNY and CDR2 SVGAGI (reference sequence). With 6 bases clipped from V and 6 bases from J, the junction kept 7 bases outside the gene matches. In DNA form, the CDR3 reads TGTGCCAGCAGCCGCGGGACAGGGGGGTTAAACATTCAGTACTTC. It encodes CASSRGTGGLNIQYF.

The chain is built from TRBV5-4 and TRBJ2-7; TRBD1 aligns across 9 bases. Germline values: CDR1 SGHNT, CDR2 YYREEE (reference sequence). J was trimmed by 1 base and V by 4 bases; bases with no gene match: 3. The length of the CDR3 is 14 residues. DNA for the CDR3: TGTGCCAGCAGCCAGGGACAGGGTTCCTACGAGCAGTACTTC. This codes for CASSQGQGSYEQYF.

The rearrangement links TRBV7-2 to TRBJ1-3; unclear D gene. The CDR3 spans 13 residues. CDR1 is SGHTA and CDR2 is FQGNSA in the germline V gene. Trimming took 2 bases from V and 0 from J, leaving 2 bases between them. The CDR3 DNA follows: TGTGCCAGCAGCTTACGCTCTGGAAACACCATATATTTT. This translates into CASSLRSGNTIYF.

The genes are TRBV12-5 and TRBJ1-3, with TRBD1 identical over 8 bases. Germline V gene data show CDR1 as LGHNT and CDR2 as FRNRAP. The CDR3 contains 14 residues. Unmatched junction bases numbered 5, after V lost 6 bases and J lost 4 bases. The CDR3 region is CASGMTGVGNTIYF. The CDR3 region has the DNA TGTGCTAGTGGGATGACAGGGGTAGGAAACACCATATATTTT.

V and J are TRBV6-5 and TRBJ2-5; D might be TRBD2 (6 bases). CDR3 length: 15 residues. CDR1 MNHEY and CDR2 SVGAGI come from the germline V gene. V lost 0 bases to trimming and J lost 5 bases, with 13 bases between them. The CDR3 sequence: CASSYSGTRGETQYF. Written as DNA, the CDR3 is TGTGCCAGCAGTTACTCTGGGACCCGGGGGGAGACCCAGTACTTC.

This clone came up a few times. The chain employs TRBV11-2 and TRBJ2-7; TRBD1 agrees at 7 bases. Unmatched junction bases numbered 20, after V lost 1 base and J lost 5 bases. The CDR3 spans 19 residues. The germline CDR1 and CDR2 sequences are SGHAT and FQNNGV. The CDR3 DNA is TGTGCCAGCAGCTTAGGCGTTTCGGTCTACAGGGGTTTAAGTGACGAGCAGTACTTC. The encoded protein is CASSLGVSVYRGLSDEQYF.

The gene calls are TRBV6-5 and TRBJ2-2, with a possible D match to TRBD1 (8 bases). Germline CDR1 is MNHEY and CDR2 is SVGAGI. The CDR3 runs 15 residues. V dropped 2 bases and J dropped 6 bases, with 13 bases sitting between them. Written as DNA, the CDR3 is TGTGCCAGCAGTTACACACAGGGGGGGGCCGGGGAGCTGTTTTTT. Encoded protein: CASSYTQGGAGELFF.

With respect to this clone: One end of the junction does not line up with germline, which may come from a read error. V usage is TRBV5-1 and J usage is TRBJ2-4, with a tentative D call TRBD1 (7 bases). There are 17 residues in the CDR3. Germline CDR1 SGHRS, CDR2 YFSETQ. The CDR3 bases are TGCGCCAGCAGCAGGACAGGATTTGAACTAGCCAAAAACAGTCAGTACTTC. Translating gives CASSRTGFELAKNSQYF.

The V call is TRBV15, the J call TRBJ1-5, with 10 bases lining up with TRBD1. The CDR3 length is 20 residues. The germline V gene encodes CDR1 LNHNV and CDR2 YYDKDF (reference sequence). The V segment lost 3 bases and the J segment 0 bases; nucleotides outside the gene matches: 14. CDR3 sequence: CATSREHPGQGWGSNQPQHF. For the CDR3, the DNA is TGTGCCACCAGCAGGGAACACCCGGGACAGGGGTGGGGTAGCAATCAGCCCCAGCATTTT.

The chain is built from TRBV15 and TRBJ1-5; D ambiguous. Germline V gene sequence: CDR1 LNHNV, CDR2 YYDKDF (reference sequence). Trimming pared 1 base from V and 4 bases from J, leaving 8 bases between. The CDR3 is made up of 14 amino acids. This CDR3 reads CATSRVSGNQPQHF. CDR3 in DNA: TGTGCCACCAGCAGAGTATCGGGGAATCAGCCCCAGCATTTT.